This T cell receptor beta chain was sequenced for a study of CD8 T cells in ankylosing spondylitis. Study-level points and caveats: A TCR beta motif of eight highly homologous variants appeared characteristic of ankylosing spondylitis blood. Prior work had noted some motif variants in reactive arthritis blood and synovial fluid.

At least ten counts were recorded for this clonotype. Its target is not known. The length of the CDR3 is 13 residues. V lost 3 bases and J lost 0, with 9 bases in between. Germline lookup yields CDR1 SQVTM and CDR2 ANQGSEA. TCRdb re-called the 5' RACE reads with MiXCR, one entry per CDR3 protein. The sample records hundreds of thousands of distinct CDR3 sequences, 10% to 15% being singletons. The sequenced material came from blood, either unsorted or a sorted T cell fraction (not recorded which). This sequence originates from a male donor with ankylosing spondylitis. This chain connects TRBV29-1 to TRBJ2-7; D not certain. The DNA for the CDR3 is TGCAGCGTTGATGGCGGAAACTCCTACGAGCAGTACTTC. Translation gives CSVDGGNSYEQYF.